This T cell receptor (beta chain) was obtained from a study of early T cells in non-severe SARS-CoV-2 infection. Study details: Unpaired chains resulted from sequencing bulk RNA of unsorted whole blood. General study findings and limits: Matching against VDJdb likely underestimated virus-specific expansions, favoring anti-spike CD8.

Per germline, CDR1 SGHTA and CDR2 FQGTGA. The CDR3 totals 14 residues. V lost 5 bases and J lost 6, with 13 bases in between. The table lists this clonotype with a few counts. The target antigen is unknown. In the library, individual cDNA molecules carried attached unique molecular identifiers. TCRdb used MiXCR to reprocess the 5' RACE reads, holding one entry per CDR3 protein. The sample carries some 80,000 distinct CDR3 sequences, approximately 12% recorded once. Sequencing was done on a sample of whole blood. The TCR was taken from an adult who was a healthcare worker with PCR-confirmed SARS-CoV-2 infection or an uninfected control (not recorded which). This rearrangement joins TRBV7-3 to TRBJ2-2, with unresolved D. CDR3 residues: CASSKGASAGELFF. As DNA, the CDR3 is TGTGCCAGCAGCAAAGGTGCGTCCGCCGGGGAGCTGTTTTTT.